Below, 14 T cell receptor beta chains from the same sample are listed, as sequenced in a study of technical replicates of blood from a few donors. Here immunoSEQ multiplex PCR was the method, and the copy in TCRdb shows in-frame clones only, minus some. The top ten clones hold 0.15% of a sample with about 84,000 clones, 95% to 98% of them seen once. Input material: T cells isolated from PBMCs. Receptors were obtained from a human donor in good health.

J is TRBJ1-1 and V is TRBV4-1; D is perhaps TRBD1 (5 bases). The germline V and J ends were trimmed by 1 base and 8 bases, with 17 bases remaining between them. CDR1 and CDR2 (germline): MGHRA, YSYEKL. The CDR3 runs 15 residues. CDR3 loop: CASSQGLVQEGEAFF. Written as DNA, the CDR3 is TGCGCCAGCAGCCAAGGGTTGGTTCAGGAGGGGGAAGCTTTCTTT.

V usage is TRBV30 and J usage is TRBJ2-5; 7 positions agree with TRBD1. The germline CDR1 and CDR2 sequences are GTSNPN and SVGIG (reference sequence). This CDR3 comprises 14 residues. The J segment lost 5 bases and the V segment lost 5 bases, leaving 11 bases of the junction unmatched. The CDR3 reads CAWDTLTGVETQYF. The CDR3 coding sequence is TGTGCCTGGGACACTCTAACAGGGGTTGAGACCCAGTACTTC. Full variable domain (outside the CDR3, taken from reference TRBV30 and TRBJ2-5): SQTIHQWPATLVQPVGSPLSLECTVEGTSNPNLYWYRQAAGRGLQLLFYSVGIGQISSEVPQNLSASRPQDRQFILSSKKLLLSDSGFYLCAWDTLTGVETQYFGPGTRLLVL.

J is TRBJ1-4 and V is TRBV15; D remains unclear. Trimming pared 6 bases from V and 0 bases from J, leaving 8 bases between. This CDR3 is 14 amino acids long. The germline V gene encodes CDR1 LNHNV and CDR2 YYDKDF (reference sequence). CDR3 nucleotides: TGTGCCACCAGTCAGACTGCAACTAATGAAAAACTGTTTTTT. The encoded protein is CATSQTATNEKLFF.

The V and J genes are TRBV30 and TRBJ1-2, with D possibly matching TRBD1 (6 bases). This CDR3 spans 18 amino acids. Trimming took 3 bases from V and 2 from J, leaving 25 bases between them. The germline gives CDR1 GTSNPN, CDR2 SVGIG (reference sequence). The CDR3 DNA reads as TGTGCCTGGAGCGAGGCCTTGTCGAGGGGGACGGGGAACTATGGCTACACCTTC. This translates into CAWSEALSRGTGNYGYTF.

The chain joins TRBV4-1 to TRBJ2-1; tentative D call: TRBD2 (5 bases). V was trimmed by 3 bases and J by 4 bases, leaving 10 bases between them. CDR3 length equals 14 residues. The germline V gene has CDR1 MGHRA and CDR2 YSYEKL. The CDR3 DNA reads TGCGCCAGCAGCCAGGCGGGCGGGTACAATGAGCAGTTCTTC. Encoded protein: CASSQAGGYNEQFF.

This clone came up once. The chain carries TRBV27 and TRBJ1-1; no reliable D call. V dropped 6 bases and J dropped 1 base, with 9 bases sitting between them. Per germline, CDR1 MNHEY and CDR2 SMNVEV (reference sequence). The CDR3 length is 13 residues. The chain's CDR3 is CASSNRGNTEAFF. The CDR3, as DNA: TGTGCCAGCAGCAACCGAGGGAACACTGAAGCTTTCTTT.

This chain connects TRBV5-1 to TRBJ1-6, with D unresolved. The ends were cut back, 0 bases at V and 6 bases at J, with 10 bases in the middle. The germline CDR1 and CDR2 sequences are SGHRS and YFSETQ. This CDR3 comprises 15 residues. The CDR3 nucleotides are TGCGCCAGCAGCTTGGAGGCGGCCAGTAATTCACCCCTCCACTTT. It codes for CASSLEAASNSPLHF.

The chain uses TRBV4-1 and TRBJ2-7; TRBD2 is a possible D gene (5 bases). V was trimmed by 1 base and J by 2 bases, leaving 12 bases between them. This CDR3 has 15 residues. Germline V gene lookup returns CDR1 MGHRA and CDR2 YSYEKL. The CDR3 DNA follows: TGCGCCAGCAGCCAAGCGTCGAGGGCCCCCTACGAGCAGTACTTC. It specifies CASSQASRAPYEQYF.

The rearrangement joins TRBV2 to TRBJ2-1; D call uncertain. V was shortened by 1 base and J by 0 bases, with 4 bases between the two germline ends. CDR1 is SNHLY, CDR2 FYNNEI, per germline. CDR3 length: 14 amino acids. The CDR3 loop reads CASSEVSSYNEQFF. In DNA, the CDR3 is TGTGCCAGCAGTGAAGTGAGCTCCTACAATGAGCAGTTCTTC.

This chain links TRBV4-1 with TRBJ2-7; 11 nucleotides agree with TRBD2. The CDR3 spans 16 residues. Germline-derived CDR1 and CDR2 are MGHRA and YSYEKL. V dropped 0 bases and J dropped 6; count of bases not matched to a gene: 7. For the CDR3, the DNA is TGCGCCAGCAGCCAAGACTCGGGACTAGCGGATCTCGAGCAGTACTTC. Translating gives CASSQDSGLADLEQYF.

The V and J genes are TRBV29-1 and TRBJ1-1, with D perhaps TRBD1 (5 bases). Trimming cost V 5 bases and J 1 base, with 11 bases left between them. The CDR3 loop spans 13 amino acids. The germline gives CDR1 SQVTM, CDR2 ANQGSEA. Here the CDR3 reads CSVLPGGNTEAFF. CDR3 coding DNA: TGCAGCGTTCTTCCGGGGGGGAACACTGAAGCTTTCTTT.

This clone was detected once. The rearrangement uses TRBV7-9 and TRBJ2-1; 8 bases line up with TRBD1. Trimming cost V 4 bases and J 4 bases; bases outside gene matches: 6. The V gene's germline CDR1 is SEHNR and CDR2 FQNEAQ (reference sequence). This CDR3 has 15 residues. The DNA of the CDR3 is TGTGCCAGCAGCTCAACCCGACAGGGGTACAATGAGCAGTTCTTC. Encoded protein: CASSSTRQGYNEQFF.

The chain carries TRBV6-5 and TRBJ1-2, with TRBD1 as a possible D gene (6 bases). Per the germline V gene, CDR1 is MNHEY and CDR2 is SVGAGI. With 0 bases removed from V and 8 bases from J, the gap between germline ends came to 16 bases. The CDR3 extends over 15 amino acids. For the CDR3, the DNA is TGTGCCAGCAGTTACTCGAGCGCACAGGGTAACGGCTACACCTTC. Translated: CASSYSSAQGNGYTF.

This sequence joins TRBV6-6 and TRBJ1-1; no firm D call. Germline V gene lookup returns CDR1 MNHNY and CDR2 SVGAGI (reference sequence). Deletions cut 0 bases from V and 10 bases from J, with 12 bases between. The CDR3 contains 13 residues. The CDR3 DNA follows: TGTGCCAGCAGTTACTCTTCGGTGTCGGGAGCTTTCTTT. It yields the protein CASSYSSVSGAFF.